This TCR beta chain was retrieved from a study of CD8 T cells in Susac syndrome. J lost 4 bases, V lost 0 bases, and 3 bases had no gene match. CDR1 and CDR2 from the germline V gene are SNHLY and FYNNEI. The CDR3 has 15 amino acids. Random hexamers were used to reverse transcribe the RNA input (about 0.5 to 1 ug). immunoSEQ multiplex PCR amplified TCR beta CDR3 across 54 Vbeta, 13 Jbeta. MiXCR, applied by TCRdb to the immunoSEQ multiplex PCR reads, yields one record per CDR3 protein. The sample carries over 100,000 distinct CDR3 sequences, about 90% recorded once. CD8+ and CD4+ blood T cells underwent TCR beta sequencing. Negative isolation was applied to CD8+ and CD4+ T cells, and FACS enrichment was applied to TEMRA cells.

The source material was CD4+ T cells from PBMCs. This sequence originates from a human donor in good health. The chain has TRBV2 and TRBJ1-5, with 7 bases aligning to TRBD1. CDR3 coding DNA: TGTGCCAGCAGTGAAGCGCTACAGGGGAATCAGCCCCAGCATTTT. Protein product: CASSEALQGNQPQHF. The whole variable domain, filled in from reference TRBV2 and TRBJ1-5, reads EPEVTQTPSHQVTQMGQEVILRCVPISNHLYFYWYRQILGQKVEFLVSFYNNEISEKSEIFDDQFSVERPDGSNFTLKIRSTKLEDSAMYFCASSEALQGNQPQHFGDGTRLSIL.